The rows below give T cell receptor beta chains drawn from one sample of a study of T cells in Graves' hyperthyroidism and ophthalmopathy. TCRdb called the multiplex PCR reads again in MiXCR, with one record for every CDR3 protein. The data contain roughly 300,000 distinct CDR3 sequences, approximately 15% of them singletons. Material for sequencing was blood. These TCRs come from a woman aged 30 to 39 with Graves' hyperthyroidism. Both conserved end residues are part of each CDR3. The D gene is left open where the match is weak. Only part of the rows carry a size: once, few, many, or a class if the clone is expanded.

v_gene,abundance,len,j_gene,d_gene,CDR3aa,CDR3nt
TRBV13,many,16,TRBJ1-1,TRBD1,CASSTDRGHVDTEAFF,TGTGCCAGCAGCACTGACAGGGGGCATGTGGACACTGAAGCTTTCTTT
TRBV20-1,NA,16,TRBJ2-4,NA,CSARGFIGLAKNIQYF,TGCAGTGCTAGAGGATTTATTGGATTAGCCAAAAACATTCAGTACTTC
TRBV11-2,NA,14,TRBJ1-5,NA,CASSSLEEGQPQHF,TGTGCCAGCAGCTCCCTAGAGGAAGGGCAGCCCCAGCATTTT
TRBV18,NA,17,TRBJ2-1,TRBD2,CASSPLSSGRPPDEQFF,TGTGCCAGCTCACCCCTTTCCAGCGGGAGGCCTCCCGATGAGCAGTTCTTC
TRBV20-1,many,14,TRBJ2-2,NA,CSASGRMNTGELFF,TGCAGTGCTAGTGGGCGGATGAACACCGGGGAGCTGTTTTTT
TRBV11-2,many,13,TRBJ2-5,NA,CASSLPGVETQYF,TGTGCCAGCAGCTTACCGGGAGTGGAGACCCAGTACTTC
TRBV28,many,17,TRBJ1-2,TRBD1,CASSSTGTGEANYGYTF,TGTGCCAGCAGTTCAACCGGGACAGGCGAAGCTAACTATGGCTACACCTTC
TRBV6-6,NA,16,TRBJ1-5,NA,CASSYSMGASNQPQHF,TGTGCCAGCAGTTACTCGATGGGTGCTAGCAATCAGCCCCAGCATTTT
TRBV18,NA,14,TRBJ1-1,NA,CASSPWNVNTEAFF,TGTGCCAGCTCACCCTGGAATGTGAACACTGAAGCTTTCTTT
TRBV11-2,many,14,TRBJ1-2,TRBD1,CASSLEQGAIGYTF,TGTGCCAGCAGCTTAGAACAGGGGGCCATTGGCTACACCTTC
TRBV28,many,15,TRBJ1-5,NA,CASRNGGKSNQPQHF,TGTGCCAGCAGGAATGGGGGAAAAAGCAATCAGCCCCAGCATTTT
TRBV30,few,13,TRBJ2-2,NA,CAQRRERTGELFF,TGTGCCCAGAGGAGGGAACGCACCGGGGAGCTGTTTTTT
TRBV6-5,NA,15,TRBJ1-1,TRBD1,CASSYRAGGSTEAFF,TGTGCCAGCAGTTATCGGGCAGGGGGATCGACTGAAGCTTTCTTT
TRBV7-9,NA,17,TRBJ2-1,TRBD2,CASSRRGRLAVVDEQFF,TGTGCCAGCAGCCGGAGAGGGCGACTAGCGGTGGTCGATGAGCAGTTCTTC
TRBV7-9,many,12,TRBJ2-1,NA,CATWDSSIEQFF,TGTGCCACCTGGGATTCCTCGATAGAGCAGTTCTTC
TRBV6-1,many,16,TRBJ2-1,TRBD2,CASSEGSGRAINEQFF,TGTGCCAGCAGTGAAGGTAGCGGGAGGGCCATTAATGAGCAGTTCTTC
TRBV9,many,14,TRBJ2-5,TRBD2,CASSVAGGGETQYF,TGTGCCAGCAGCGTAGCGGGGGGAGGAGAGACCCAGTACTTC
TRBV3-1,few,13,TRBJ2-7,NA,CASSHRVFSEQYF,TGTGCCAGCAGCCACCGGGTGTTCTCCGAGCAGTACTTC
TRBV7-2,many,14,TRBJ1-1,TRBD1,CASSLSGTASEAFF,TGTGCCAGCAGCTTATCCGGGACAGCTTCTGAAGCTTTCTTT
TRBV6-2/TRBV6-3,many,13,TRBJ1-1,NA,CASSFGQYTEAFF,TGTGCCAGCAGTTTCGGACAGTACACTGAAGCTTTCTTT
TRBV20-1,few,14,TRBJ1-6,TRBD1,CSASDRVENSPLHF,TGCAGTGCTAGCGACAGGGTAGAGAATTCACCCCTCCACTTT
TRBV5-1,few,14,TRBJ2-7,NA,CASSLHGLCYERYF,TGCGCCAGCAGCTTGCACGGTTTGTGCTACGAGCGGTACTTC
TRBV29-1,few,14,TRBJ2-1,NA,CSVDREVAYNEQFF,TGCAGCGTTGACAGGGAAGTAGCCTACAATGAGCAGTTCTTC
TRBV6-1,few,13,TRBJ2-5,NA,CASSLTPQEIQYF,TGTGCCAGCAGCCTTACACCTCAAGAGATCCAGTACTTC
TRBV3-1,many,14,TRBJ1-1,NA,CASRQTGFGAEAFF,TGTGCCAGCAGGCAAACAGGGTTCGGCGCTGAAGCTTTCTTT
TRBV12-3/TRBV12-4,many,11,TRBJ2-3,TRBD2,CASRGGDTQYF,TGTGCCAGCCGCGGGGGAGATACGCAGTATTTT
TRBV12-3/TRBV12-4,many,13,TRBJ1-2,TRBD1,CASRGQTYYGYTF,TGTGCCAGCAGGGGACAGACCTACTATGGCTACACCTTC
TRBV20-1,many,13,TRBJ1-5,TRBD1,CSAQGAVNQPQHF,TGCAGTGCTCAGGGGGCCGTCAATCAGCCCCAGCATTTT
TRBV6-1,NA,14,TRBJ2-7,NA,CASRNSWQSREQYF,TGTGCCAGCAGGAATAGTTGGCAGTCCCGGGAGCAGTACTTC
TRBV11-2,few,17,TRBJ2-3,NA,CASSLGSIAPGTDTQYF,TGTGCCAGCAGCTTAGGTTCCATAGCGCCTGGGACAGATACGCAGTATTTT
TRBV2,many,15,TRBJ2-1,TRBD2,CASSDPSGSNNEQFF,TGTGCCAGCAGTGACCCTAGCGGGAGTAACAATGAGCAGTTCTTC
TRBV20-1,many,18,TRBJ2-3,NA,CSARVVGGGTGGTDTQYF,TGCAGTGCTAGAGTTGTTGGTGGGGGGACTGGCGGCACAGATACGCAGTATTTT
TRBV20-1,few,13,TRBJ1-6,TRBD1,CSPTDRGDSPLHF,TGCAGCCCTACCGACAGGGGGGATTCACCCCTCCACTTT
TRBV7-2,many,18,TRBJ2-3,TRBD1,CASSVRDRGLPPTDTQYF,TGTGCCAGCAGCGTCCGGGACAGGGGGTTACCCCCGACAGATACGCAGTATTTT
TRBV28,few,13,TRBJ1-3,NA,CATFQDPGNTTYF,TGTGCCACATTCCAGGACCCTGGAAACACCACATATTTT